The following is a T cell receptor beta chain sequence with its context. The data were obtained in a study of blood T cell repertoires in COVID-19. Study-level information: Specimens from acute and convalescent COVID-19 originated in the United States, Italy and Spain. T cells, B-cell-depleted T cells, or PBMCs supplied cDNA or gDNA.

Per the original methods: Quantification of nucleated cells was approximated via reference gene primer amplification. Method: immunoSEQ multiplex PCR; TCRdb's copy keeps in-frame clones and lacks some. Clonal size and the V and J genes are those of that table, whereas D and trimming came from the DNA. The table includes about 71,000 clones, 88% detected once. Germline lookup yields CDR1 MNHNS and CDR2 SASEGT. The CDR3 spans 14 residues. The V gene end was trimmed by 2 bases and the J gene end by 3 bases; junction bases not matched to a gene: 3. The sequencing sample was made of peripheral blood. The rearrangement links TRBV6-1 to TRBJ2-5; 7 bases are a match to TRBD1. The clonotype was recovered from a human donor in a cohort sampled during active COVID-19. Here the CDR3 DNA reads TGTGCCAGCAGTGAATGGACAGGAGAAGAGACCCAGTACTTC. Protein: CASSEWTGEETQYF.